The sequence of this T cell receptor (beta chain) was determined in a study of T-cell memory formation after mild COVID-19. With constant-segment primers, 5'RACE yielded cDNA libraries of TCR alpha and TCR beta that carried sample barcodes and UMIs. TCRdb independently ran MiXCR on the 5' RACE reads; one entry per CDR3 protein. The sample holds 75,000 to 95,000 distinct CDR3 sequences, about 15% seen once. Study observations and caveats: The main location of contracting CD4+ clones was CM and EM, and that of contracting CD8+ clones was EMRA. What remained unconfirmed was the SARS-CoV-2 specificity of second-wave clones peaking on day 37. Pre-infection memory contained some responding clones, which suggested that cross-reactive memory had joined.

This clonotype has just a few counts. Its target is unknown. CDR1 SGDLS and CDR2 YYNGEE come from the germline V gene. The length of the CDR3 is 13 residues. The V and J ends lost 3 bases and 7 bases respectively, with 11 bases between them. The receptor was isolated from a man between 18 and 35 years old who had mild COVID-19 (a few samples of this study predate the infection). Cell type and time point are not known. Input material: PBMCs or a T cell subset sorted from them (not recorded which). The V gene is TRBV9, the J gene TRBJ2-1; D is ambiguous. The CDR3 here is CASSAFWGNEQFF. The CDR3 region has the DNA TGTGCCAGCAGCGCCTTTTGGGGAAATGAGCAGTTCTTC.